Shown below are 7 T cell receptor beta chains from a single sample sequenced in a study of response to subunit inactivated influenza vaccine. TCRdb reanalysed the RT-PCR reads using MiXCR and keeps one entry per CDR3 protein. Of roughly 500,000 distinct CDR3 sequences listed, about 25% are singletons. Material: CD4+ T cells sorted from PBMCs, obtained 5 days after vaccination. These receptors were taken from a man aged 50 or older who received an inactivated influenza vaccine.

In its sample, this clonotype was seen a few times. For the CDR3, the DNA is TGTGCCAGCAGCCCCGGGGGGCGGGGGGCAGATACGCAGTATTTT. Amino acid sequence: CASSPGGRGADTQYF. The J gene is TRBJ2-3, the V gene TRBV7-2; 8 nucleotides match TRBD2. Germline loops: CDR1 SGHTA, CDR2 FQGNSA. V lost 5 bases, J lost 4 bases, and 8 bases stayed unmatched. This CDR3 is 15 amino acids long.

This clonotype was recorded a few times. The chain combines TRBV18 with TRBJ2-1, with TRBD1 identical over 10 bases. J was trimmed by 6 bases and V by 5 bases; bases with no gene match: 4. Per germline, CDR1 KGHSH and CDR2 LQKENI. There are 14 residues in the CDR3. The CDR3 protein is CASSKGQGINEQFF. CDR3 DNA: TGTGCCAGCTCAAAGGGACAGGGGATCAATGAGCAGTTCTTC.

As DNA, the CDR3 is TGCGCCAGCAGCTTTAGCGGGAGTCCAGATACGCAGTATTTT. This translates into CASSFSGSPDTQYF. V gene TRBV5-1 combines with J gene TRBJ2-3; 9 positions match TRBD2. This CDR3 has 14 amino acids. Germline CDR1 reads SGHRS; CDR2 reads YFSETQ. With 2 bases clipped from V and 4 bases from J, the junction kept 2 bases outside the gene matches.

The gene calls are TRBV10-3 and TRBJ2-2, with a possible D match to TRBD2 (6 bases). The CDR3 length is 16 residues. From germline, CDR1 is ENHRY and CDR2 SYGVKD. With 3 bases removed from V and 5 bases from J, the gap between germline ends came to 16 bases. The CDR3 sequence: CAISDLTRDATGELFF. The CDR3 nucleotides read TGTGCCATCAGTGATCTGACTAGGGACGCTACCGGGGAGCTGTTTTTT.

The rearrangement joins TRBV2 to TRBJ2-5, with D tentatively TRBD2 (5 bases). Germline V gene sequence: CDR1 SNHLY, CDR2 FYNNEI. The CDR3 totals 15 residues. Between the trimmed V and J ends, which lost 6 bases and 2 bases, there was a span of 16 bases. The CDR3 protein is CASSPGVVYQETQYF. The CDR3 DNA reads TGTGCCAGCAGCCCCGGGGTGGTGTATCAAGAGACCCAGTACTTC.

The CDR3 coding sequence is TGTGCCAGCAGTCGGGGGCAGGGCAATGGCTACACCTTC. Translating gives CASSRGQGNGYTF. This chain joins TRBV12-3 or TRBV12-4 and TRBJ1-2; perhaps TRBD1 as D (6 bases). The germline V and J ends were trimmed by 5 bases and 6 bases, with 13 bases remaining between them. The CDR3 has 13 amino acids.

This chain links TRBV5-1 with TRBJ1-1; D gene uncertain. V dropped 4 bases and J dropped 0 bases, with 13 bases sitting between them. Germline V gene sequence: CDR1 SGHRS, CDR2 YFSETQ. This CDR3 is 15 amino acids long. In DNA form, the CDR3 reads TGCGCCAGCAGCCCGGCCGGTCTCATGAACACTGAAGCTTTCTTT. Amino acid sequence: CASSPAGLMNTEAFF.